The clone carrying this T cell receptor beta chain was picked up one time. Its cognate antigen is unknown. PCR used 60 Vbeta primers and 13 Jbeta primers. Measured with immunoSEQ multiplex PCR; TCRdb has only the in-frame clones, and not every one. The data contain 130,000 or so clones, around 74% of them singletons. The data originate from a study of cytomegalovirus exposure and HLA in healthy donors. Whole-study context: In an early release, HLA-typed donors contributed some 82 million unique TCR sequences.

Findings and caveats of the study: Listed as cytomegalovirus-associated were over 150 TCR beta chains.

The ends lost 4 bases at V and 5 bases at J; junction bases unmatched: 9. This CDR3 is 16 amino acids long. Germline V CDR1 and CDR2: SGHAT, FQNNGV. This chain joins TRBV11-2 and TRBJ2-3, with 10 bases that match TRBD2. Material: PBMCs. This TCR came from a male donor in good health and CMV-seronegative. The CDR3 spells CASSSRLAGPEDTQYF. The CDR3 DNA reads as TGTGCCAGCAGCTCCCGACTAGCGGGTCCTGAAGATACGCAGTATTTT.